This T cell receptor (beta chain) was captured by sequencing in a study of cytomegalovirus exposure and HLA in healthy donors. The CDR3 runs 12 residues. CDR1 and CDR2 from the germline V gene are SQVTM and ANQGSEA. The ends lost 4 bases at V and 9 bases at J; junction bases unmatched: 6. The PCR used 60 Vbeta and 13 Jbeta primers. TCRdb keeps only in-frame clones here, not all; method: immunoSEQ multiplex PCR. This sample has about 200,000 clones, with around 77% found just once. This TCR came from a young woman in good health and CMV-seronegative. This chain uses TRBV29-1 with TRBJ2-7, with 10 bases fitting TRBD1. The sequencing input was PBMCs. The CDR3 DNA is TGCAGCGTTGGGGACAGGGGATGCTCGCAGTACTTC. As protein: CSVGDRGCSQYF.